These 11 T cell receptor beta chains came from one sample sequenced in a study of CD4 T cells in relation to SARS-CoV-2 and coronaviruses. Their specific antigens are unknown. Assay: immunoSEQ multiplex PCR; the TCRdb copy retains only in-frame clones and omits some. The data show roughly 28,000 clones, approximately 70% seen once. The unexposed donors gave CD4+ T cells in about 2011-2018, prior to COVID-19. After more than eight days of culture, CD4+ T cells were isolated. Sample: CD4+ T cells from PBMCs, cultured in vitro. Source of these receptors: a human donor in good health.

The V gene is TRBV5-6, the J gene TRBJ2-3; D is uncertain. The CDR3 spans 17 residues. V lost 4 bases and J lost 6, with 24 bases in between. Germline values: CDR1 SGHDT, CDR2 YYEEEE. In DNA form, the CDR3 reads TGTGCCAGCAGCCCAAAAACCCGGGCCAAACCCGGGGATACGCAGTATTTT. This gives the protein CASSPKTRAKPGDTQYF.

This clone came up once. V usage is TRBV5-1 and J usage is TRBJ2-7; TRBD2 matches 7 bases. The V gene end was trimmed by 5 bases and the J gene end by 3 bases; junction bases not matched to a gene: 11. Germline V gene sequence: CDR1 SGHRS, CDR2 YFSETQ. The CDR3 length is 15 residues. The CDR3 region is CASRALSGAYYEQYF. DNA of the CDR3: TGCGCCAGCAGGGCTTTGAGCGGGGCCTACTACGAGCAGTACTTC.

The chain joins TRBV29-1 to TRBJ1-5; 8 positions agree with TRBD1. Germline values: CDR1 SQVTM, CDR2 ANQGSEA. The junction had 12 bases not matched to a gene; V was cut back by 5 bases and J by 9 bases. This CDR3 region has 14 residues. The CDR3 is CSVPDRANNRPQHF. In DNA form, the CDR3 reads TGCAGCGTTCCGGACAGGGCTAATAATAGGCCCCAGCATTTT.

The chain employs TRBV19 and TRBJ1-6; no clear D gene. Trimming removed 7 bases at V and 7 bases at J, with 11 bases between. Germline V gene lookup returns CDR1 LNHDA and CDR2 SQIVND (reference sequence). This CDR3 is 13 amino acids long. CDR3 sequence (DNA): TGTGCCAGTACCCCCATGCCCAATTCACCCCTCCACTTT. The encoded protein is CASTPMPNSPLHF.

This chain connects TRBV10-3 to TRBJ2-2, with D possibly matching TRBD1 (6 bases). Trimming removed 4 bases at V and 2 bases at J, with 11 bases between. The CDR3 covers 15 residues. In germline, CDR1 is ENHRY, CDR2 SYGVKD. The CDR3 protein is CAISADRQNTGELFF. CDR3 in DNA: TGTGCCATCAGTGCGGACAGACAAAACACCGGGGAGCTGTTTTTT.

The count of this clone is one. This chain uses TRBV3-1 (or the pseudogene TRBV3-2) with TRBJ1-2; TRBD1 aligns across 7 bases. Unmatched junction bases numbered 3, after V lost 4 bases and J lost 1 base. The CDR3 is 14 residues long. Germline assignment: CDR1 LGHDT and CDR2 YNNKEL (reference sequence). DNA of the CDR3: TGTGCCAGCAGCCCCCCAGGGGGTAACTATGGCTACACCTTC. It specifies CASSPPGGNYGYTF.

The CDR3 reads CASSLDGYEQYF. For the CDR3, the DNA is TGTGCCAGCAGCTTAGATGGGTACGAGCAGTACTTC. The chain links TRBV11-2 to TRBJ2-7; D remains unclear. The length of the CDR3 is 12 residues. Germline V gene data show CDR1 as SGHAT and CDR2 as FQNNGV. Trimming removed 0 bases from V and 4 bases from J, with 4 bases in between.

DNA of the CDR3: TGTGCCAGCAGCTACCCAAAAGGCATGGAAGAGACCCAGTACTTC. This codes for CASSYPKGMEETQYF. The V call is TRBV7-6, the J call TRBJ2-5, with unresolved D. CDR1 is SGHVS, CDR2 FNYEAQ, per germline. CDR3 size: 15 residues. V dropped 4 bases and J dropped 3 bases, with 15 bases sitting between them.

The rearrangement links TRBV5-1 to TRBJ2-7; 7 nucleotides agree with TRBD2. Germline V CDR1 and CDR2: SGHRS, YFSETQ. This CDR3 is 13 amino acids long. The trim removed 7 bases at V and 2 bases at J, leaving 6 bases unmatched. The CDR3 nucleotides are TGCGCCAGCTCCGCGGGACTAACCTACGAGCAGTACTTC. Residues: CASSAGLTYEQYF. The variable domain in full, with the rest retrieved from reference TRBV5-1 and TRBJ2-7, is KAGVTQTPRYLIKTRGQQVTLSCSPISGHRSVSWYQQTPGQGLQFLFEYFSETQRNKGNFPGRFSGRQFSNSRSEMNVSTLELGDSALYLCASSAGLTYEQYFGPGTRLTVT.

The chain uses TRBV5-1 and TRBJ2-7; 13 bases align to TRBD2. Germline V gene sequence: CDR1 SGHRS, CDR2 YFSETQ. The CDR3 consists of 16 residues. V shed 4 bases, J shed 3 bases, and the junction held 7 bases outside the gene matches. CDR3 region: CASSGGLAGLLYEQYF. CDR3 sequence (DNA): TGCGCCAGCAGCGGGGGACTAGCGGGGCTACTCTACGAGCAGTACTTC.

The chain employs TRBV2 and TRBJ2-6, with 8 bases identical to TRBD1. Germline CDR1 SNHLY, CDR2 FYNNEI. The CDR3 has 17 residues. The V gene end was trimmed by 1 base and the J gene end by 0 bases; junction bases not matched to a gene: 2. The chain's CDR3 is CASSEGTGSSGANVLTF. Here the CDR3 DNA reads TGTGCCAGCAGTGAAGGGACAGGGAGCTCTGGGGCCAACGTCCTGACTTTC.